One and the same sample provided the 19 T cell receptor beta chains below, sequenced in a study of blood T cell repertoires in COVID-19. The data were produced by immunoSEQ multiplex PCR, yet TCRdb's version contains in-frame clones alone and is incomplete. The table has about 300,000 clones, about 81% seen once. The specimen was peripheral blood. Every receptor here comes from a human donor with COVID-19, enrolled during active disease. The donor label of this sample is uncertain.

In its sample, this clone was seen a few times. An end of the junction differs from the germline gene, which may be a read error. The chain couples TRBV19 to TRBJ2-1; TRBD1 is a possible D gene (5 bases). The CDR3 extends over 15 amino acids. Germline CDR1 is LNHDA and CDR2 is SQIVND (reference sequence). In nucleotides, the CDR3 is TGTGCCAGTAGTCCAAACCCAGGGATCTACAATGAGCAATTCTTC. Translating it yields CASSPNPGIYNEQFF. The variable domain in full, with the rest retrieved from reference TRBV19 and TRBJ2-1, is DGGITQSPKYLFRKEGQNVTLSCEQNLNHDAMYWYRQDPGQGLRLIYYSQIVNDFQKGDIAEGYSVSREKKESFPLTVTSAQKNPTAFYLCASSPNPGIYNEQFFGPGTRLTVL.

The chain uses TRBV21-1 and TRBJ1-2; the listed D gene, TRBD1, was not tested against the DNA. TRBV21-1 counts as a pseudogene. The CDR3 runs 18 residues. CDR3 residues: CASSTKIGTGDHVYGYTF. CDR3 bases: TGTGCCAGCAGCACAAAAATCGGGACAGGGGACCATGTCTATGGCTACACCTTC.

The J gene is TRBJ2-7, the V gene TRBV6-6, with TRBD2 identical over 13 bases. V dropped 6 bases and J dropped 7; count of bases not matched to a gene: 12. CDR3 size: 16 residues. Germline CDR1 reads MNHNY; CDR2 reads SVGAGI (reference sequence). The CDR3 DNA reads as TGTGCCAGCAGGAGTCCGGGACTAGCGGGATCCGGGGAGCAGTACTTC. Amino acids: CASRSPGLAGSGEQYF.

The CDR3 coding sequence is TGTGCCAGCAGTTACGGGGGACACTCCTACGAGCAGTACTTC. Residues: CASSYGGHSYEQYF. The genes are TRBV6-5 and TRBJ2-7; D is perhaps TRBD1 (6 bases). Germline V gene sequence: CDR1 MNHEY, CDR2 SVGAGI. CDR3 length equals 14 residues. V lost 2 bases, J lost 0 bases, and 8 bases lay in between.

This clone was picked up a small number of times. The chain uses TRBV2 and TRBJ2-7; TRBD1 aligns across 7 bases. The junction had 4 bases not matched to a gene; V was cut back by 6 bases and J by 2 bases. The CDR3 is made up of 13 amino acids. The germline V gene encodes CDR1 SNHLY and CDR2 FYNNEI. CDR3 coding DNA: TGTGCCAGCAGGGACAGGCCGACCTACGAGCAGTACTTC. It is translated as CASRDRPTYEQYF. Looking up the rest from reference TRBV2 and TRBJ2-7 gives the full variable domain: EPEVTQTPSHQVTQMGQEVILRCVPISNHLYFYWYRQILGQKVEFLVSFYNNEISEKSEIFDDQFSVERPDGSNFTLKIRSTKLEDSAMYFCASRDRPTYEQYFGPGTRLTVT.

The chain links TRBV27 to TRBJ1-6; possible D gene TRBD1, 5 bases. CDR3 size: 13 residues. CDR1 MNHEY and CDR2 SMNVEV come from the germline V gene (reference sequence). Trimming cost V 3 bases and J 9 bases, with 9 bases left between them. The CDR3 loop is CASSFGDSSPLHF. CDR3 DNA: TGTGCCAGCAGTTTTGGGGACTCTTCACCCCTCCACTTT.

The V gene is TRBV28, the J gene TRBJ1-5; TRBD1 might be the D (6 bases). The CDR3 consists of 14 residues. Germline V CDR1 and CDR2: MDHEN, SYDVKM. V shed 2 bases and J shed 8 bases, with 13 bases lying between them. This chain's CDR3 is CASSLGGAMEPQHF. CDR3 bases: TGTGCCAGCAGTTTAGGGGGGGCGATGGAGCCCCAGCATTTT.

The chain uses TRBV19 and TRBJ2-3, with 8 nucleotides matching TRBD1. After removal of 6 bases from V and 5 bases from J, the junction contained 16 bases not matched to a gene. The CDR3 runs 17 residues. Germline V gene lookup returns CDR1 LNHDA and CDR2 SQIVND (reference sequence). CDR3 in DNA: TGTGCCAGTAGCCGAACCCCGGGGGCAGGGGGCGTAGATACGCAGTATTTT. Its protein is CASSRTPGAGGVDTQYF.

This clone was detected only once. This sequence joins TRBV27 and TRBJ2-7, with a weak D call TRBD1 (6 bases). V lost 3 bases, J lost 2 bases, and 8 bases lay in between. There are 13 residues in the CDR3. Germline V gene lookup returns CDR1 MNHEY and CDR2 SMNVEV (reference sequence). The CDR3 sequence is CASSFRGPYEQYF. CDR3 DNA: TGTGCCAGCAGTTTCAGGGGTCCCTACGAGCAGTACTTC.

This rearrangement joins TRBV19 to TRBJ1-4, with 7 nucleotides matching TRBD1. The germline gives CDR1 LNHDA, CDR2 SQIVND (reference sequence). The V and J ends lost 5 bases and 4 bases, in that order; junction bases with no gene match: 7. This CDR3 is built from 15 residues. The CDR3 DNA reads TGTGCCAGTAGTGCCCGACAGGGCGGTAATGAAAAACTGTTTTTT. This gives the protein CASSARQGGNEKLFF.

This clone occurred once. The junction does not match germline at one end; this may be a read error. The V call is TRBV7-9, the J call TRBJ2-7; TRBD2 matches 12 bases. Germline CDR1 SEHNR, CDR2 FQNEAQ (reference sequence). CDR3 size: 14 residues. The CDR3 sequence: CASSLDGLAGSKNF. CDR3 sequence (DNA): TGTGCCAGCAGCTTAGATGGACTAGCGGGGAGTAAGAACTTC.

V gene TRBV10-3 combines with J gene TRBJ2-3; TRBD2 matches 7 bases. CDR3 length equals 14 residues. Germline CDR1 ENHRY, CDR2 SYGVKD. J was trimmed by 2 bases and V by 10 bases; bases with no gene match: 9. The CDR3 DNA follows: TGTGCCAGCTCGGCTAGCGGATTCACAGATACGCAGTATTTT. It yields the protein CASSASGFTDTQYF.

This chain links TRBV29-1 with TRBJ2-2; tentative D call: TRBD1 (5 bases). The CDR3 spans 14 residues. Trimming cost V 1 base and J 2 bases, with 8 bases left between them. Germline CDR1 is SQVTM and CDR2 is ANQGSEA. The CDR3, as DNA: TGCAGCGTTGAAGGGCAGGGTAACACCGGGGAGCTGTTTTTT. It specifies CSVEGQGNTGELFF.

The genes are TRBV7-3 and TRBJ2-7, with D tentatively TRBD1 (5 bases). V lost 2 bases to trimming and J lost 2 bases, with 19 bases between them. Germline V gene lookup returns CDR1 SGHTA and CDR2 FQGTGA. This CDR3 has 17 amino acids. Here the CDR3 DNA reads TGTGCCAGCAGCTTACCTCTCTCGACAGTCTCTCCCTACGAGCAGTACTTC. Its protein is CASSLPLSTVSPYEQYF.

This chain links TRBV6-5 with TRBJ1-1, with a possible D match to TRBD1 (5 bases). Germline-derived CDR1 and CDR2 are MNHEY and SVGAGI. The CDR3 is 16 residues long. The V gene lost 2 bases and the J gene lost 3 bases, with 16 bases spanning the gap. The CDR3 sequence is CASSYASTVSYTEAFF. The CDR3 bases are TGTGCCAGCAGTTACGCCTCGACAGTTTCCTACACTGAAGCTTTCTTT.

This rearrangement joins TRBV7-2 to TRBJ2-1, with a possible D match to TRBD1 (7 bases). Trimming cost V 4 bases and J 6 bases, with 16 bases left between them. The germline V gene has CDR1 SGHTA and CDR2 FQGNSA. CDR3 length: 15 amino acids. Here the CDR3 reads CASSSYGGGPNEQFF. CDR3 nucleotides: TGTGCCAGCAGCTCCTATGGAGGGGGCCCCAATGAGCAGTTCTTC.

The chain uses TRBV9 and TRBJ1-3; no clear D. This CDR3 is 17 amino acids long. Per germline, CDR1 SGDLS and CDR2 YYNGEE. V was trimmed by 1 base and J by 0 bases, leaving 14 bases between them. CDR3 sequence reads: CASSVHGGQASGNTIYF. The DNA for the CDR3 is TGTGCCAGCAGCGTACACGGCGGGCAGGCCTCTGGAAACACCATATATTTT. The full variable domain, its missing parts supplied by reference TRBV9 and TRBJ1-3, is DSGVTQTPKHLITATGQRVTLRCSPRSGDLSVYWYQQSLDQGLQFLIQYYNGEERAKGNILERFSAQQFPDLHSELNLSSLELGDSALYFCASSVHGGQASGNTIYFGEGSWLTVV.

Only a few counts were recorded for this clone. The rearrangement links TRBV6-2 or TRBV6-3 to TRBJ2-2; D may be TRBD2 (5 bases). Germline V lookup: CDR1 MNHEY, CDR2 SVGEGT. This CDR3 spans 15 amino acids. Deletions cut 6 bases from V and 1 base from J, with 12 bases between. The CDR3 region has the DNA TGTGCCAGCAGCCAAGAAGGACTGAACACCGGGGAGCTGTTTTTT. It codes for CASSQEGLNTGELFF.

This chain links TRBV3-1 (or the pseudogene TRBV3-2) with TRBJ2-7, with a weak D call TRBD2 (6 bases). This CDR3 comprises 16 residues. Germline V gene lookup returns CDR1 LGHDT and CDR2 YNNKEL (reference sequence). Trimming shortened V by 4 bases and J by 5 bases, and 21 bases separated the two germline ends. The CDR3 sequence: CASSPRVARGIHEQYF. The CDR3, as DNA: TGTGCCAGCAGCCCTCGTGTTGCCCGCGGGATCCACGAGCAGTACTTC.